These 7 T cell receptor beta chains share one sample of origin, sequenced in a study of cytomegalovirus exposure and HLA in healthy donors. PCR involved 60 Vbeta and 13 Jbeta primers. Method: immunoSEQ multiplex PCR; TCRdb's copy keeps in-frame clones and lacks some. The sample contains hundreds of thousands of clones, about 80% of which appear only once. Sequenced input: PBMCs. The receptors originated from a man between 40 and 49 years old in good health and CMV-seropositive.

The chain uses TRBV5-1 and TRBJ2-7, with 11 positions matching TRBD1. Germline V gives CDR1 SGHRS, CDR2 YFSETQ. The CDR3 consists of 13 residues. Losses at the gene ends were 4 bases for V and 4 bases for J; bases not matched to a gene: 1. For the CDR3, the DNA is TGCGCCAGCAGCAGGGACAGGGGGTACGAGCAGTACGTC. Protein: CASSRDRGYEQYV.

This chain links TRBV6-5 with TRBJ1-2, with 10 bases fitting TRBD1. The germline gives CDR1 MNHEY, CDR2 SVGAGI. This CDR3 contains 15 residues. Trimming at V came to 2 bases and at J to 7 bases, leaving 7 bases not matched to a gene. Here the CDR3 reads CASSYDSGTGAGYTF. The CDR3, as DNA: TGTGCCAGCAGTTACGACTCAGGGACAGGGGCTGGCTACACCTTC.

The rearrangement uses TRBV13 and TRBJ1-2; TRBD1 aligns across 7 bases. V dropped 5 bases and J dropped 3; count of bases not matched to a gene: 12. CDR1 and CDR2 (germline): PRHDT, FYEKMQ (reference sequence). This CDR3 is built from 16 residues. In DNA form, the CDR3 reads TGTGCCAGCAGCCCGATGACAGGGCTATTGGACTATGGCTACACCTTC. Translating it yields CASSPMTGLLDYGYTF. Variable domain in full (rest from reference TRBV13 and TRBJ1-2): AAGVIQSPRHLIKEKRETATLKCYPIPRHDTVYWYQQGPGQDPQFLISFYEKMQSDKGSIPDRFSAQQFSDYHSELNMSSLELGDSALYFCASSPMTGLLDYGYTFGSGTRLTVV.

V and J are TRBV5-1 and TRBJ2-3; 9 nucleotides line up with TRBD2. The CDR3 sequence is 14 residues long. V lost 0 bases and J lost 6; bases outside the gene matches: 2. CDR1 is SGHRS and CDR2 is YFSETQ in the germline V gene. CDR3 amino acids: CASSLGSGRDTQYF. DNA for the CDR3: TGCGCCAGCAGCTTGGGGAGCGGGAGGGATACGCAGTATTTT.

The J gene is TRBJ1-2, the V gene TRBV28; possible D gene TRBD1, 6 bases. Germline values: CDR1 MDHEN, CDR2 SYDVKM. The ends were cut back, 3 bases at V and 6 bases at J, with 17 bases in the middle. The CDR3 length is 15 residues. The CDR3 sequence is CASSLTGKGGDGYTF. The CDR3 coding sequence is TGTGCCAGCAGTTTGACGGGAAAGGGGGGGGATGGCTACACCTTC.

This clone was seen only a few times. This sequence joins TRBV7-9 and TRBJ2-1; TRBD1 is a possible D gene (6 bases). This CDR3 region has 17 residues. Germline V lookup: CDR1 SEHNR, CDR2 FQNEAQ (reference sequence). Trimming stripped 5 bases from V and 1 base from J, with 18 bases between. The DNA for the CDR3 is TGTGCCAGCAGCCCCATTGGGCAGGGGTGGTCCTACAATGAGCAGTTCTTC. As protein: CASSPIGQGWSYNEQFF.

The chain joins TRBV18 to TRBJ2-7; 9 bases are shared with TRBD1. The CDR3 has 16 residues. The V gene end was trimmed by 3 bases and the J gene end by 0 bases; junction bases not matched to a gene: 6. Germline V CDR1 and CDR2: KGHSH, LQKENI. CDR3 coding DNA: TGTGCCAGCTCACCCCCCGGGACAGGGAACTCCTACGAGCAGTACTTC. Residues: CASSPPGTGNSYEQYF.